A single sample is the source of the 8 T cell receptor beta chains below, sequenced in a study of CD4 and CD8 cells across lung adenocarcinoma regions. Each CDR3 protein is one row after TCRdb ran MiXCR on the PCR reads. The sample lists roughly 3,500 distinct CDR3 sequences; around two thirds were seen once. The sample was CD4+ T cells from the margin of a lung tumor. These receptors were taken from a male donor with lung adenocarcinoma. The CD4 and CD8 labels of this study may be unreliable.

Concerning this clonotype: The junction shows a germline mismatch at one end, possibly a read error. This rearrangement joins TRBV6-8 to TRBJ2-5, with D possibly called TRBD1 or TRBD2 (5 bases each). In germline, CDR1 is MNHGY, CDR2 SAAAGT. The CDR3 spans 16 residues. The CDR3 coding sequence is TGTGCCAGCAGGGGGCCGGTGGGCTGGGACCAAGAGACCCAGTATTTC. This encodes CASRGPVGWDQETQYF.

The chain combines TRBV12-3 or TRBV12-4 with TRBJ2-1; TRBD1 or TRBD2 may be the D gene (5 bases each). The germline V and J ends were trimmed by 3 bases and 6 bases, with 9 bases remaining between them. This CDR3 has 13 residues. The CDR3 protein is CASSLGPTNEQFF. The CDR3 DNA reads TGTGCCAGCAGTTTGGGACCCACCAATGAGCAGTTCTTC.

CDR3 residues: CASSLTAGEWDEQFF. DNA of the CDR3: TGTGCCAGCAGCTTAACAGCGGGAGAGTGGGATGAGCAGTTCTTC. J is TRBJ2-1 and V is TRBV7-2; 8 bases agree with TRBD2. CDR1 and CDR2 (germline): SGHTA, FQGNSA. Trimming took 2 bases from V and 8 from J; bases not matched to a gene: 8. The CDR3 runs to 15 residues.

CDR3 DNA: TGTGCCAGCAGTGAAGCAATTCGGCTAGCGGAAAACATTCAGTACTTC. Residues: CASSEAIRLAENIQYF. The V call is TRBV2, the J call TRBJ2-4, with TRBD2 matching 7 bases. From germline, CDR1 is SNHLY and CDR2 FYNNEI. Unmatched junction bases numbered 7, after V lost 0 bases and J lost 5 bases. There are 16 residues in the CDR3. The complete variable domain, with remaining parts taken from reference TRBV2 and TRBJ2-4, reads EPEVTQTPSHQVTQMGQEVILRCVPISNHLYFYWYRQILGQKVEFLVSFYNNEISEKSEIFDDQFSVERPDGSNFTLKIRSTKLEDSAMYFCASSEAIRLAENIQYFGAGTRLSVL.

V gene TRBV6-4 combines with J gene TRBJ2-1, with 7 bases aligning to TRBD2. The DNA end lines up better with TRBJ2-7; the J call may be wrong. Germline V gene sequence: CDR1 MRHNA, CDR2 SNTAGT. The CDR3 sequence is 12 residues long. The CDR3 nucleotides read TGTGCCAGCAGTGACAGGGAGGGCGAGCAGTACTTC. Amino acid sequence: CASSDREGEQYF.

The chain carries TRBV7-3 and TRBJ2-2; 11 nucleotides agree with TRBD1. Germline V gene lookup returns CDR1 SGHTA and CDR2 FQGTGA. This CDR3 has 16 residues. V dropped 5 bases and J dropped 6; count of bases not matched to a gene: 8. This CDR3 reads CASSPTGQGGAGELFF. CDR3 nucleotides: TGTGCCAGCAGCCCTACGGGACAGGGGGGAGCCGGGGAGCTGTTTTTT.

This clonotype is termed large. The rearrangement links TRBV7-2 to TRBJ2-1, with TRBD2 as a possible D gene (6 bases). Germline CDR1 is SGHTA and CDR2 is FQGNSA. V gave up 4 bases and J gave up 7 bases, with 11 bases separating them. This CDR3 is 13 amino acids long. The CDR3 loop reads CASSWTKGNEQFF. As DNA, the CDR3 is TGTGCCAGCAGCTGGACTAAGGGGAATGAGCAGTTCTTC. Supplemented by reference TRBV7-2 and TRBJ2-1, the full variable domain reads GAGVSQSPSNKVTEKGKDVELRCDPISGHTALYWYRQSLGQGLEFLIYFQGNSAPDKSGLPSDRFSAERTGGSVSTLTIQRTQQEDSAVYLCASSWTKGNEQFFGPGTRLTVL.

To note about this clonotype: Its ends do not fully match the called genes, so a read error is possible. The rearrangement links TRBV6-1 to TRBJ2-5, with a possible D match to TRBD1 (6 bases). Germline values: CDR1 MNHNS, CDR2 SASEGT. The CDR3 is 14 residues long. CDR3 sequence: CASSEGQLQETQYF. The CDR3 nucleotides are TGTGCCAGCAGCGAAGGACAGCTTCAAGAGACCCAGTACTTC.